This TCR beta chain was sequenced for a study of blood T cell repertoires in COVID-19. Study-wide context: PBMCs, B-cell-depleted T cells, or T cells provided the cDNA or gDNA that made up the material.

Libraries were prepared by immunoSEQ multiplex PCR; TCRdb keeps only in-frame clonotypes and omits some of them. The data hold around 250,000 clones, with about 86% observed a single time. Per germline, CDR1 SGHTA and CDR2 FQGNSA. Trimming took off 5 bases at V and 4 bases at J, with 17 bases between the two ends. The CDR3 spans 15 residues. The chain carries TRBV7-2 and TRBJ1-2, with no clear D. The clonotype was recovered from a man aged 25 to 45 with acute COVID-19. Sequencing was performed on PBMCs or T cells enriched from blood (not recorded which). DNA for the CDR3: TGTGCCAGCAGCCAATTACCCCCCGGACTCTATGGCTACACCTTC. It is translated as CASSQLPPGLYGYTF.